This T cell receptor (beta chain) came from a study of post-analysis software for immune sequencing data. Study results and caveats: TRBV5-6, TRBV5-1 and TRBV20-1 belonged to a set of about five TRBV segments that were more frequent in patients than controls.

Unique molecular identifiers were present in the TCR beta cDNA libraries. TCRdb fed the PCR reads into MiXCR, producing one record per CDR3 protein. Here the sample spans 450,000 to 650,000 distinct CDR3 sequences, around 47% being singletons. As for this clonotype: Its cognate antigen is unknown.

The CDR3 covers 12 residues. Germline V gene lookup returns CDR1 ENHRY and CDR2 SYGVKD. J was trimmed by 5 bases and V by 6 bases; bases with no gene match: 2. Sequencing used blood. This sequence was found in a girl aged 5-17 years with multiple sclerosis. This chain joins TRBV10-3 and TRBJ2-7; 9 nucleotides agree with TRBD1. CDR3 sequence reads: CAIRDRGHEQYF. The CDR3 DNA reads as TGTGCCATCAGGGACAGGGGCCACGAGCAGTACTTC.